This section outlines one T cell receptor (beta chain) sequence together with its context. Antigen unknown. The sample comes from a study of T cell responses to AZD1222 COVID-19 vaccine. In the study overall: Pooling covered second doses at about 4 or about 12 weeks. Study findings and constraints: Among spike-specific TCRs, nearly half reportedly target unmutated variant regions. The study found vaccine-associated CD4 TCRs spanning spike, dominant at 160-218 and 743-854.

This CDR3 has 13 amino acids. From germline, CDR1 is SGHTA and CDR2 FQGNSA. Trimming shortened V by 6 bases and J by 2 bases, and 10 bases separated the two germline ends. Some clones are missing from TCRdb's copy, which holds only in-frame ones; the method was immunoSEQ multiplex PCR. Among 130,000 to 150,000 clones listed, roughly 89% were seen once. The sample here was peripheral blood, taken on day 0 of AZD1222 vaccination. The V call is TRBV7-2, the J call TRBJ1-2, with D possibly being TRBD1 (6 bases). The TCR comes from an adult in good health. This chain's CDR3 is CASSRDRNYGYTF. DNA for the CDR3: TGTGCCAGCAGTCGCGACAGGAACTATGGCTACACCTTC. Drawing the rest from reference TRBV7-2 and TRBJ1-2, the complete variable domain is GAGVSQSPSNKVTEKGKDVELRCDPISGHTALYWYRQSLGQGLEFLIYFQGNSAPDKSGLPSDRFSAERTGGSVSTLTIQRTQQEDSAVYLCASSRDRNYGYTFGSGTRLTVV.